Sequencing of this TCR beta chain was carried out in a study of blood T cell repertoires in COVID-19. V lost 6 bases, J lost 6 bases, and 14 bases lay in between. The CDR3 totals 13 residues. CDR1 is MDHEN and CDR2 is SYDVKM in the germline V gene. The data were produced by immunoSEQ multiplex PCR, yet TCRdb's version contains in-frame clones alone and is incomplete. The sample holds 250,000 to 300,000 clones, 65% to 85% seen once. Material for sequencing was peripheral blood. This clonotype was obtained from an elderly man with acute or convalescent COVID-19. V is TRBV28 and J is TRBJ1-1; weak D call: TRBD1 (6 bases). CDR3 loop: CASRGGGWAEAFF. The CDR3 bases are TGTGCCAGCAGGGGAGGGGGTTGGGCTGAAGCTTTCTTT.